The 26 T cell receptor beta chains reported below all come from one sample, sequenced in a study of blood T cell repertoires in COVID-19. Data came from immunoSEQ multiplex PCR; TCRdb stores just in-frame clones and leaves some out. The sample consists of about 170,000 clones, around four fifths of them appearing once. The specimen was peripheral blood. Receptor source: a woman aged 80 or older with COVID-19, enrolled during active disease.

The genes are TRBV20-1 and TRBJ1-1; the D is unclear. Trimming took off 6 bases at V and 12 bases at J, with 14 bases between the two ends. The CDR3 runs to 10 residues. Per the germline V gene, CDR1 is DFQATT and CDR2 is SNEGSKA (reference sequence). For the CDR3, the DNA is TGCAGTGCCGCGGACGTCGGGACTTTCTTT. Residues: CSAADVGTFF.

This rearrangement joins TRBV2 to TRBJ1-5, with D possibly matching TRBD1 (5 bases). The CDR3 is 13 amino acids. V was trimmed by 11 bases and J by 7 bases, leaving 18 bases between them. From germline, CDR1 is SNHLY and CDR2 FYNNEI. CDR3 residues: CAATGGAGQPQHF. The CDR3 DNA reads TGTGCCGCAACGGGGGGAGCAGGGCAGCCCCAGCATTTT.

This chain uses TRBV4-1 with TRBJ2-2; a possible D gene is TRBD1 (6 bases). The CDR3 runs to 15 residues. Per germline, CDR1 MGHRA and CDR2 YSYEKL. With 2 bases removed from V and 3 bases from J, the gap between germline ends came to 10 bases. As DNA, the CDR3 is TGCGCCAGCAGCCAAACAGGGATTTACACCGGGGAGCTGTTTTTT. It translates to CASSQTGIYTGELFF.

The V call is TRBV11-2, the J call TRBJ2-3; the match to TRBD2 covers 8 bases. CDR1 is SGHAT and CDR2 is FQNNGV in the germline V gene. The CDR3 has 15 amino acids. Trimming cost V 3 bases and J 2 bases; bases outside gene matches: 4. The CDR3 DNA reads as TGTGCCAGCAGCTTCCGACTAGCGCACACAGATACGCAGTATTTT. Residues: CASSFRLAHTDTQYF.

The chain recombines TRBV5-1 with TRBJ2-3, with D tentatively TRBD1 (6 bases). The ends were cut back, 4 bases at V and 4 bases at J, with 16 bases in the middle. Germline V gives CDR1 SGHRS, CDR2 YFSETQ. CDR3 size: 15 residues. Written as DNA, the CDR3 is TGCGCCAGCAGCCCTTCCGGGACAAGGGCAGATACGCAGTATTTT. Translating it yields CASSPSGTRADTQYF.

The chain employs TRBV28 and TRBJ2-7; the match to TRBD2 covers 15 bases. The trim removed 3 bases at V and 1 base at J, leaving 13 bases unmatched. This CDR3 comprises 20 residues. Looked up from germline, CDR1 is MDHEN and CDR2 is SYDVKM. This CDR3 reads CASSFPLGRTSGRVSYEQYF. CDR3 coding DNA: TGTGCCAGCAGTTTCCCGCTGGGTCGGACTAGCGGGAGGGTTTCCTACGAGCAGTACTTC.

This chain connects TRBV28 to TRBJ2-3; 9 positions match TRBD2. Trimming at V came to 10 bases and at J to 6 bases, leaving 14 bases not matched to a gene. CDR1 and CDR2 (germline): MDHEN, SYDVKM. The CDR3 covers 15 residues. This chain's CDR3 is CATSRASGARDTQYF. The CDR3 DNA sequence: TGTGCCACCTCAAGGGCTAGCGGGGCGCGGGATACGCAGTATTTT. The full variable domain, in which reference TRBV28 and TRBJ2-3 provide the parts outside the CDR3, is DVKVTQSSRYLVKRTGEKVFLECVQDMDHENMFWYRQDPGLGLRLIYFSYDVKMKEKGDIPEGYSVSREKKERFSLILESASTNQTSMYLCATSRASGARDTQYFGPGTRLTVL.

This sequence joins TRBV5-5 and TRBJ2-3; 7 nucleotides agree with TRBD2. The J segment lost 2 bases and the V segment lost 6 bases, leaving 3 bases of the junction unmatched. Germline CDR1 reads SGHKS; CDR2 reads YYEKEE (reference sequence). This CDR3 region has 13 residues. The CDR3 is CASIRDYTDTQYF. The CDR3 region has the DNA TGTGCCAGCATCAGGGACTACACAGATACGCAGTATTTT.

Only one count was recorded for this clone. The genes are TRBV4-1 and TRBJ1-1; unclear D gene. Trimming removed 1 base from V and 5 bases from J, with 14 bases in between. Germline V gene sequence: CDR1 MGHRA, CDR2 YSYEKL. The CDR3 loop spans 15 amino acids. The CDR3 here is CASSQVPGAGTEAFF. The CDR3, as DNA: TGCGCCAGCAGCCAAGTTCCGGGCGCGGGGACTGAAGCTTTCTTT.

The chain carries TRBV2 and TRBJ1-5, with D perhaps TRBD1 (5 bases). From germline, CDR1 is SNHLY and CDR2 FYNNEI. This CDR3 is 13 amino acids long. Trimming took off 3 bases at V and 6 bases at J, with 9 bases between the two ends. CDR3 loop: CASSDRAPQPQHF. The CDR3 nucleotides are TGTGCCAGCAGTGACAGGGCCCCTCAGCCCCAGCATTTT.

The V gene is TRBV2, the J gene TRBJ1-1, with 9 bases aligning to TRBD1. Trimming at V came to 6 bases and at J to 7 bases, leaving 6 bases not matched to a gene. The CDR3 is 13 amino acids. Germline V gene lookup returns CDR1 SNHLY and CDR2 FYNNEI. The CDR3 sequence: CASRVQGAGEAFF. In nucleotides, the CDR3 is TGTGCCAGCAGGGTACAGGGGGCAGGTGAAGCTTTCTTT.

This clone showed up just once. The CDR3 DNA sequence: TGTGCCAGCAGCTTCGGTGGGAGCACTGAAGCTTTCTTT. Its translation: CASSFGGSTEAFF. The chain recombines TRBV7-8 with TRBJ1-1; D is undetermined. Germline V lookup: CDR1 SGHVS, CDR2 FQNEAQ. This CDR3 is built from 13 residues. V was pared by 3 bases and J by 4 bases, with 9 bases between.

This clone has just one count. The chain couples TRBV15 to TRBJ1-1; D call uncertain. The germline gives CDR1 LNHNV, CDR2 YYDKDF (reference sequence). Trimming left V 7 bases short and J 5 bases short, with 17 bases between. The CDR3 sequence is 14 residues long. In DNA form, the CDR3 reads TGTGCCACCACCTTTAGAGGAGGAAGAACTGAAGCTTTCTTT. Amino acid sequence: CATTFRGGRTEAFF.

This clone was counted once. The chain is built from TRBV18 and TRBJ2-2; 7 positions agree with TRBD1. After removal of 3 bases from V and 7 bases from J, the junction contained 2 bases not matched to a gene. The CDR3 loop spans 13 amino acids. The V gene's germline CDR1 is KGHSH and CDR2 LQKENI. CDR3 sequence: CASSPGTVGELFF. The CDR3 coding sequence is TGTGCCAGCTCACCGGGGACAGTCGGGGAGCTGTTTTTT.

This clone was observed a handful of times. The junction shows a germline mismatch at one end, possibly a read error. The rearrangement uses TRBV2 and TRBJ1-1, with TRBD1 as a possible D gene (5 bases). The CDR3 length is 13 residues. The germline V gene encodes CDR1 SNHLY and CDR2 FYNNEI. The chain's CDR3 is CASIEQENTEAFF. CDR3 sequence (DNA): TGTGCCAGCATTGAACAGGAGAACACTGAAGCTTTCTTT.

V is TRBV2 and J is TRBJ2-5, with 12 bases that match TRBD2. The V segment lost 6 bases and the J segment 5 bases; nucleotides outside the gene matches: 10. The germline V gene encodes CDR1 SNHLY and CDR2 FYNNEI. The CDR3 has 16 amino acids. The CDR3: CASRNRVGLAGETQYF. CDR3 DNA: TGTGCCAGCAGAAACCGAGTGGGACTAGCGGGCGAGACCCAGTACTTC.

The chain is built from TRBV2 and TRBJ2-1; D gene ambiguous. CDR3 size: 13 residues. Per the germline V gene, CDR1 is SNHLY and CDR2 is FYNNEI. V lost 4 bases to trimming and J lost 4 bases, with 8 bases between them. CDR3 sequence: CASSVSAYNEQFF. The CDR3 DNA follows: TGTGCCAGCAGTGTGAGTGCATACAATGAGCAGTTCTTC.

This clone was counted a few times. The CDR3 protein is CASSAAGTRGEQFF. The DNA of the CDR3 is TGCGCCAGCAGCGCAGCCGGGACTAGGGGGGAGCAGTTCTTC. The chain is built from TRBV5-1 and TRBJ2-1; 8 bases agree with TRBD2. CDR3 length equals 14 residues. CDR1 and CDR2 from the germline V gene are SGHRS and YFSETQ. The J segment lost 10 bases and the V segment lost 4 bases, leaving 10 bases of the junction unmatched.

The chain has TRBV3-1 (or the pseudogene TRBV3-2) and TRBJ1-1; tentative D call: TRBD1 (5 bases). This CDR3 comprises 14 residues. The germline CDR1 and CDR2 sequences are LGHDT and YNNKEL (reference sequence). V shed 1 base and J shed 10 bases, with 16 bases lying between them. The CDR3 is CASSQVSIQGIAFF. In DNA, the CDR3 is TGTGCCAGCAGCCAAGTGAGTATTCAGGGAATAGCTTTCTTT.

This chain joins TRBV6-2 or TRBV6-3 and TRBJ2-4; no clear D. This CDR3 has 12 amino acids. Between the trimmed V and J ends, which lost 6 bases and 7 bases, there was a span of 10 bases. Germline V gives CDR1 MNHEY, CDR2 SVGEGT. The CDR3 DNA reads TGTGCCAGCAGCCCCCGCGGTAACATTCAGTACTTC. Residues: CASSPRGNIQYF.

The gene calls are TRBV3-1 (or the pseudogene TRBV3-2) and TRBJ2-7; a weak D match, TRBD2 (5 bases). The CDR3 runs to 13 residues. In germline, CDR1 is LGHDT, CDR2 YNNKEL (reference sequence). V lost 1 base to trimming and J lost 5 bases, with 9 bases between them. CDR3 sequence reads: CASSQARGNEQYF. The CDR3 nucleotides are TGTGCCAGCAGCCAAGCGAGAGGGAACGAGCAGTACTTC.

Here the CDR3 reads CASSLGSYATQYF. DNA for the CDR3: TGTGCCAGCAGCTTAGGATCCTATGCGACCCAGTACTTC. The chain uses TRBV7-2 and TRBJ2-5; no firm D call. Trimming pared 1 base from V and 7 bases from J, leaving 10 bases between. The CDR3 sequence is 13 residues long. Per germline, CDR1 SGHTA and CDR2 FQGNSA.

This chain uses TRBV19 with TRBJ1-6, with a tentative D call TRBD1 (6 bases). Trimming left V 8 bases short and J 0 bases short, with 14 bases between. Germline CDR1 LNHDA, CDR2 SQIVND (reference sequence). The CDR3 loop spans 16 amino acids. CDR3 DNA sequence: TGTGCCAGTCAGGGGCAGGAGAGCTCCTATAATTCACCCCTCCACTTT. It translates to CASQGQESSYNSPLHF.

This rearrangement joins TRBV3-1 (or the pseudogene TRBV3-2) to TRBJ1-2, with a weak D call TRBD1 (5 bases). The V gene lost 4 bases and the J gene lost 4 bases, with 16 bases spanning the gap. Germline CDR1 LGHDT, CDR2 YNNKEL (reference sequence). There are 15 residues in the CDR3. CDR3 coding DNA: TGTGCCAGCAGCCCTAGCACAGGAGGGGTCTATGGCTACACCTTC. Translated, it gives CASSPSTGGVYGYTF.

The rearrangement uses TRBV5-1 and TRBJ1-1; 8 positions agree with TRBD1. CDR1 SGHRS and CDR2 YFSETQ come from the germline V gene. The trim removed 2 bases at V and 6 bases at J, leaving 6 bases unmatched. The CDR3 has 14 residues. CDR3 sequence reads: CASSFGDRGAEAFF. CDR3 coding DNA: TGCGCCAGCAGCTTCGGCGACAGGGGCGCTGAAGCTTTCTTT.

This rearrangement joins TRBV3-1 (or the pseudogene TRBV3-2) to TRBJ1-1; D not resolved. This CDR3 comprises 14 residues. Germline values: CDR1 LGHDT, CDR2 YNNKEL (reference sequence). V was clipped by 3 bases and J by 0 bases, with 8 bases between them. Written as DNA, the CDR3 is TGTGCCAGCAGCCACAGAGGGCTGAACACTGAAGCTTTCTTT. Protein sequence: CASSHRGLNTEAFF.